Sequencing of this TCR beta chain was carried out in a study of identical twins. V dropped 4 bases and J dropped 4 bases, with 14 bases sitting between them. The CDR3 has 15 amino acids. This clonotype was seen more than once but under ten times. One entry per CDR3 protein, called by TCRdb with MiXCR from the 5' RACE reads. Of some 630,000 distinct CDR3 sequences listed, less than 9% are singletons. This sample also appeared in a second study, on yellow fever vaccine responses in identical twins.

The material sequenced was PBMCs. This sequence originates from a woman under 30 in good health. The J gene is TRBJ2-1, the V gene TRBV12-3 or TRBV12-4, with D perhaps TRBD2 (5 bases). CDR3 nucleotides: TGTGCCAGCAGTTGGAAGACTCGGGGTTACAATGAGCAGTTCTTC. This sequence encodes CASSWKTRGYNEQFF.